This TCR beta chain was sequenced in a study of T cell responses to AZD1222 COVID-19 vaccine. General observations from the study: CD4 TCRs linked to vaccination spanned spike, dominating at 160-218 and 743-854. Most donors were white British, females outnumbered males, and clonal diversity was possibly underestimated. Sampling that yielded the repertoires occurred only after the peak T cell response. Baseline testing showed seropositivity in only a handful of AZD1222 recipients.

Germline loops: CDR1 SGDLS, CDR2 YYNGEE. V lost 3 bases and J lost 1; bases outside the gene matches: 3. CDR3 length: 15 residues. Sequenced by immunoSEQ multiplex PCR; TCRdb stores in-frame clones only, minus some. The profile covers 110,000 or so clones, with 88% appearing a single time and about 3.3% taken by the ten largest. In the case of this clone: Its antigen is not identified.

This clonotype was sampled from an adult who received the AZD1222 COVID-19 vaccine. Sequences were derived from peripheral blood, sampled 28 days after the second AZD1222 dose. The genes are TRBV9 and TRBJ2-2, with TRBD1 identical over 7 bases. The CDR3 region is CASSGGQRNTGELFF. CDR3 nucleotides: TGTGCCAGCAGCGGGGGACAGAGGAACACCGGGGAGCTGTTTTTT.